What follows describes a single TCR beta chain. The junction departs from the called germline gene at one end, perhaps through a read error. Every immunoSEQ plate was one replicate of a subset's evenly spread DNA. Per the study methods: ImmunoSEQ sequences covered only the junction and lacked quality scores; filtering therefore differed. Sequenced by immunoSEQ multiplex PCR; TCRdb stores in-frame clones only, minus some. V and J calls and clone size follow that table, whereas D and trimming were derived from the DNA. Of approximately 530,000 clones listed, about 96% are singletons. The data are from a study of shared clonotypes between healthy human individuals. Germline CDR1 reads MDHEN; CDR2 reads SYDVKM. This CDR3 comprises 15 residues. Adult Caucasians living in Nashville, Tennessee made up all of the donors.

The sample comprised naive CD4+ T cells sorted from blood. Described subset: CD45RA+ positively selected. This rearrangement joins TRBV28 to TRBJ1-5, with 7 bases lining up with TRBD1. The source of this sequence is a woman in her twenties or thirties in good health. The chain's CDR3 is CASTLLQGFGEPQHF. The CDR3 bases are TGTGCCAGCACTTTATTACAGGGGTTTGGAGAGCCCCAGCATTTT. The full variable domain, its missing parts supplied by reference TRBV28 and TRBJ1-5, is DVKVTQSSRYLVKRTGEKVFLECVQDMDHENMFWYRQDPGLGLRLIYFSYDVKMKEKGDIPEGYSVSREKKERFSLILESASTNQTSMYLCASTLLQGFGEPQHFGDGTRLSIL.